The 20 T cell receptor beta chains presented below share a single source sample, sequenced in a study of blood T cell repertoires in COVID-19. Repertoires were generated with immunoSEQ multiplex PCR, while TCRdb's copy carries only in-frame clones and drops some. The sample has approximately 290,000 clones, 75% to 95% seen once. The specimen sequenced was PBMCs or T cells enriched from blood (not recorded which). The receptors derive from a woman in her 30s who had recovered from COVID-19.

This clone has a single count. The rearrangement uses TRBV28 and TRBJ2-3; D gene uncertain. Between the trimmed V and J ends, which lost 3 bases and 1 base, there was a span of 11 bases. The CDR3 has 15 residues. Looked up from germline, CDR1 is MDHEN and CDR2 is SYDVKM. The CDR3 loop reads CASSLWSIGTDTQYF. CDR3 coding DNA: TGTGCCAGCAGTTTGTGGAGTATTGGCACAGATACGCAGTATTTT.

The chain recombines TRBV12-3 or TRBV12-4 with TRBJ1-2, with no clear D. Trimming removed 4 bases from V and 5 bases from J, with 11 bases in between. The CDR3 loop spans 13 amino acids. The CDR3 DNA reads as TGTGCCAGCAGTTCTTGGACGGGGTATGGCTACACCTTC. It is translated as CASSSWTGYGYTF.

The chain joins TRBV11-2 to TRBJ2-3; 9 nucleotides agree with TRBD2. Looked up from germline, CDR1 is SGHAT and CDR2 is FQNNGV. V lost 1 base, J lost 2 bases, and 4 bases stayed unmatched. The CDR3 is 16 residues long. DNA of the CDR3: TGTGCCAGCAGCTTAGGGAGCGGGAGGCACACAGATACGCAGTATTTT. Protein sequence: CASSLGSGRHTDTQYF.

The chain couples TRBV5-5 to TRBJ1-2; D gene uncertain. Trimming took off 0 bases at V and 5 bases at J, with 11 bases between the two ends. Germline V gene data show CDR1 as SGHKS and CDR2 as YYEKEE (reference sequence). The CDR3 sequence is 14 residues long. For the CDR3, the DNA is TGTGCCAGCAGCTTGGGGCAACCTGGTTATGGCTACACCTTC. Its translation is CASSLGQPGYGYTF.

The J gene is TRBJ1-6, the V gene TRBV30; D remains unclear. The CDR3 sequence is 17 residues long. Trimming pared 1 base from V and 4 bases from J, leaving 17 bases between. Per germline, CDR1 GTSNPN and CDR2 SVGIG (reference sequence). The CDR3 DNA sequence: TGTGCCTGGAGTGATTCTGGCAGGTCACATTATAATTCACCCCTCCACTTT. Residues: CAWSDSGRSHYNSPLHF.

The chain uses TRBV7-6 and TRBJ1-4, with TRBD1 matching 9 bases. This CDR3 spans 17 amino acids. Germline trimming cut 5 bases from V and 5 bases from J; bases unmatched to any gene: 12. The germline V gene has CDR1 SGHVS and CDR2 FNYEAQ. CDR3 DNA: TGTGCCAGCAGCCCGCGAACCGACAGGGGGGCGAATGAAAAACTGTTTTTT. Residues: CASSPRTDRGANEKLFF.

The chain carries TRBV7-9 and TRBJ2-7; TRBD2 matches 8 bases. Germline CDR1 SEHNR, CDR2 FQNEAQ (reference sequence). V trimming: 3 bases; J trimming: 2 bases; junction bases outside the gene matches: 9. CDR3 length equals 16 residues. This CDR3 is CASSFPLAGATYEQYF. The CDR3 DNA follows: TGTGCCAGCAGCTTTCCGCTAGCGGGTGCCACCTACGAGCAGTACTTC.

The V call is TRBV12-5, the J call TRBJ2-2, with TRBD1 matching over 11 bases. V lost 6 bases, J lost 0 bases, and 6 bases stayed unmatched. The CDR3 totals 17 residues. Germline loops: CDR1 LGHNT, CDR2 FRNRAP. CDR3 loop: CASGHGQGATNTGELFF. For the CDR3, the DNA is TGTGCTAGTGGCCACGGACAGGGGGCGACGAACACCGGGGAGCTGTTTTTT.

The chain couples TRBV28 to TRBJ1-6, with D maybe TRBD1 (6 bases). V lost 4 bases and J 4 bases, leaving 11 bases between the germline ends. Germline assignment: CDR1 MDHEN and CDR2 SYDVKM. The CDR3 consists of 15 residues. CDR3 DNA sequence: TGTGCCAGCAGTTCTCCGGACAGATATAATTCACCCCTCCACTTT. Protein: CASSSPDRYNSPLHF.

The chain joins TRBV4-3 to TRBJ2-7; TRBD1 aligns across 9 bases. Trimming cost V 4 bases and J 7 bases; bases outside gene matches: 17. From germline, CDR1 is LGHNA and CDR2 YSLEER. The CDR3 is made up of 17 amino acids. CDR3: CASSPSAQRTGANEQYF. CDR3 coding DNA: TGCGCCAGCAGCCCATCCGCCCAGCGGACAGGGGCGAATGAGCAGTACTTC.

The chain has TRBV28 and TRBJ2-5, with TRBD2 as a possible D gene (5 bases). Trimming pared 6 bases from V and 3 bases from J, leaving 11 bases between. The CDR3 is 13 residues long. Germline V gene data show CDR1 as MDHEN and CDR2 as SYDVKM. CDR3 DNA: TGTGCCAGCAGGTACAGCGGCGAAGAGACCCAGTACTTC. Protein sequence: CASRYSGEETQYF.

Concerning this clone: Other DNA sequences in the sample encode the same CDR3. This chain links TRBV5-1 with TRBJ1-4; 10 bases line up with TRBD1. V was pared by 4 bases and J by 8 bases, with 5 bases of the junction left unmatched. The CDR3 has 14 residues. Germline CDR1 and CDR2: SGHRS and YFSETQ. DNA of the CDR3: TGCGCCAGCAGCAGGGACAGGGGCCACGAAAAACTGTTTTTT. This sequence encodes CASSRDRGHEKLFF.

V gene TRBV7-2 combines with J gene TRBJ1-1; D is undetermined. Trimming removed 5 bases from V and 1 base from J, with 11 bases in between. This CDR3 has 14 residues. Germline CDR1 and CDR2: SGHTA and FQGNSA. CDR3 amino acids: CASSPRVSNTEAFF. The CDR3 bases are TGTGCCAGCAGCCCTCGGGTGTCGAACACTGAAGCTTTCTTT.

CDR3 region: CASSLTSMNTEAFF. Written as DNA, the CDR3 is TGCGCCAGCAGCTTGACTAGCATGAACACTGAAGCTTTCTTT. The V call is TRBV5-1, the J call TRBJ1-1; D unresolved. V was cut by 1 base and J by 0 bases, with 7 bases left in between. CDR3 size: 14 residues. CDR1 and CDR2 from the germline V gene are SGHRS and YFSETQ.

The CDR3 spells CASSLDFTETQYF. The CDR3 DNA reads as TGTGCCAGCAGCTTGGACTTTACAGAGACCCAGTACTTC. The V call is TRBV5-4, the J call TRBJ2-5; D gene uncertain. The CDR3 extends over 13 amino acids. The germline V gene has CDR1 SGHNT and CDR2 YYREEE (reference sequence). Trimming stripped 0 bases from V and 4 bases from J, with 7 bases between.

This chain uses TRBV11-2 with TRBJ2-1; no definite D call. Looked up from germline, CDR1 is SGHAT and CDR2 is FQNNGV. The CDR3 runs 15 residues. The ends were cut back, 6 bases at V and 4 bases at J, with 16 bases in the middle. CDR3 protein: CASSSLTYPYNEQFF. The CDR3 nucleotides are TGTGCCAGCAGTTCCCTAACCTATCCTTACAATGAGCAGTTCTTC. Combining the CDR3 with reference TRBV11-2 and TRBJ2-1 gives the whole variable domain EAGVAQSPRYKIIEKRQSVAFWCNPISGHATLYWYQQILGQGPKLLIQFQNNGVVDDSQLPKDRFSAERLKGVDSTLKIQPAKLEDSAVYLCASSSLTYPYNEQFFGPGTRLTVL.

This chain joins TRBV6-5 and TRBJ1-1, with D possibly being TRBD1 (6 bases). Germline V gene lookup returns CDR1 MNHEY and CDR2 SVGAGI. The CDR3 contains 13 residues. V gave up 5 bases and J gave up 7 bases, with 14 bases separating them. Here the CDR3 reads CASSHPQGIEAFF. The CDR3 DNA is TGTGCCAGCAGTCATCCACAGGGCATTGAAGCTTTCTTT.

The CDR3 region is CAWSMTGTHISGYTF. The DNA of the CDR3 is TGTGCCTGGAGTATGACAGGTACCCACATCAGCGGCTACACCTTC. The chain uses TRBV30 and TRBJ1-2, with D perhaps matching TRBD1 (6 bases). The CDR3 has 15 residues. Trimming took off 2 bases at V and 8 bases at J, with 21 bases between the two ends. The germline gives CDR1 GTSNPN, CDR2 SVGIG (reference sequence). The full variable domain, its missing parts supplied by reference TRBV30 and TRBJ1-2, is SQTIHQWPATLVQPVGSPLSLECTVEGTSNPNLYWYRQAAGRGLQLLFYSVGIGQISSEVPQNLSASRPQDRQFILSSKKLLLSDSGFYLCAWSMTGTHISGYTFGSGTRLTVV.

This sequence joins TRBV13 and TRBJ1-4; no definite D call. Trimming pared 0 bases from V and 4 bases from J, leaving 6 bases between. This CDR3 is built from 14 residues. CDR1 PRHDT and CDR2 FYEKMQ come from the germline V gene (reference sequence). The CDR3: CASSLGLLNEKLFF. The CDR3 DNA reads as TGTGCCAGCAGCTTAGGTCTCCTTAATGAAAAACTGTTTTTT.

This clone came up once. The chain has TRBV10-1 and TRBJ1-5, with D unresolved. CDR1 is WNHNN, CDR2 SYGVQD, per germline (reference sequence). CDR3 size: 12 residues. CDR3 region: CARFRTNQPQHF. Here the CDR3 DNA reads TGCGCTCGTTTCCGAACAAATCAGCCCCAGCATTTT.